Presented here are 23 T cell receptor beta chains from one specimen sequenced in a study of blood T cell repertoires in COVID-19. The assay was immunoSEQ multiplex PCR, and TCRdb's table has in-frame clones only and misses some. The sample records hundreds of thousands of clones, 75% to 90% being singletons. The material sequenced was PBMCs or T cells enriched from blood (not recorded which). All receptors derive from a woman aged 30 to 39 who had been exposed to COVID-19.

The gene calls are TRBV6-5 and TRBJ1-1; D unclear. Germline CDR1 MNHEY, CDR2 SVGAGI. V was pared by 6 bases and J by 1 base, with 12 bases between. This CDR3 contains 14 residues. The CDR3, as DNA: TGTGCCAGCAGCAGGAGGAGTGGGAACACTGAAGCTTTCTTT. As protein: CASSRRSGNTEAFF.

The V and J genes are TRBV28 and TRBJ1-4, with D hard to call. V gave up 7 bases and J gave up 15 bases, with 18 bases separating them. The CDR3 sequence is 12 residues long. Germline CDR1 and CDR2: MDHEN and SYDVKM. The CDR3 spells CASKPQTNRVFF. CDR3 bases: TGTGCCAGCAAACCCCAGACTAATAGAGTGTTTTTT.

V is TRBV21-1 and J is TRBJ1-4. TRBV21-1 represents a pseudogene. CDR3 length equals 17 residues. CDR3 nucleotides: TGTGCCAGCAGCAAAGTTGTGAATGAGGCAACTAATGAAAAACTGTTTTTT. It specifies CASSKVVNEATNEKLFF.

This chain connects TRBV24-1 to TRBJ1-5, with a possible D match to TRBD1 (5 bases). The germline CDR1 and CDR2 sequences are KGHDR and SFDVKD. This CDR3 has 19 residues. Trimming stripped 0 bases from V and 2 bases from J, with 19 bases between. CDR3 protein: CATSDLSREGGAGNQPQHF. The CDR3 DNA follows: TGTGCCACCAGTGATTTGAGCAGGGAAGGCGGCGCGGGCAATCAGCCCCAGCATTTT.

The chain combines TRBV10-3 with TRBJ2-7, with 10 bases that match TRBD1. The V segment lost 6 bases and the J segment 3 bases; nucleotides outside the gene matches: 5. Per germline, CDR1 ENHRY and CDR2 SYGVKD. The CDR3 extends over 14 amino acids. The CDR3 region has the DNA TGTGCCATCAGCCCCGGGGACAGGGGCTACGAGCAGTACTTC. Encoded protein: CAISPGDRGYEQYF.

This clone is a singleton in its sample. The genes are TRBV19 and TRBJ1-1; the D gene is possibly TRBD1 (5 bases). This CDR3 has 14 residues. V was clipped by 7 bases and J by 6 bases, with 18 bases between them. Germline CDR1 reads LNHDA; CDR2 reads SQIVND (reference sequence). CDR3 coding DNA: TGTGCCAGTATGCCTCTTTCGGGGGGGTCTGAAGCTTTCTTT. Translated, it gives CASMPLSGGSEAFF.

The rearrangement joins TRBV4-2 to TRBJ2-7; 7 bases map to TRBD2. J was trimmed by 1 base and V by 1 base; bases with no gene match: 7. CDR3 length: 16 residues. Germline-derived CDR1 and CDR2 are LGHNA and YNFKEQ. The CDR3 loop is CASSQVHGGLSYEQYF. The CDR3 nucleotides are TGTGCCAGCAGCCAAGTACACGGGGGGTTGTCCTACGAGCAGTACTTC.

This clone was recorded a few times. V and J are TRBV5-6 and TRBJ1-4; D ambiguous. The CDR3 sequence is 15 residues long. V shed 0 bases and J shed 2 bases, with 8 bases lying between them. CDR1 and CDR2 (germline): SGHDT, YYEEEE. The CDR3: CASSLGGSTNEKLFF. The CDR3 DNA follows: TGTGCCAGCAGCTTGGGCGGGAGTACTAATGAAAAACTGTTTTTT. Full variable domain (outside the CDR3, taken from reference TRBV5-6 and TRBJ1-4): DAGVTQSPTHLIKTRGQQVTLRCSPKSGHDTVSWYQQALGQGPQFIFQYYEEEERQRGNFPDRFSGHQFPNYSSELNVNALLLGDSALYLCASSLGGSTNEKLFFGSGTQLSVL.

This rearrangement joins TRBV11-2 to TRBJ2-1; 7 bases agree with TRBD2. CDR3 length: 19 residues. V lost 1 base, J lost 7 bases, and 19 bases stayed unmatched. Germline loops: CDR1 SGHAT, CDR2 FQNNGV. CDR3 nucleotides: TGTGCCAGCAGCTTAGCCCCCCCCCAGCGGGGCGTGAGGGTAAATGAGCAGTTCTTC. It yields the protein CASSLAPPQRGVRVNEQFF. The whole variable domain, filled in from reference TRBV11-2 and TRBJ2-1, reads EAGVAQSPRYKIIEKRQSVAFWCNPISGHATLYWYQQILGQGPKLLIQFQNNGVVDDSQLPKDRFSAERLKGVDSTLKIQPAKLEDSAVYLCASSLAPPQRGVRVNEQFFGPGTRLTVL.

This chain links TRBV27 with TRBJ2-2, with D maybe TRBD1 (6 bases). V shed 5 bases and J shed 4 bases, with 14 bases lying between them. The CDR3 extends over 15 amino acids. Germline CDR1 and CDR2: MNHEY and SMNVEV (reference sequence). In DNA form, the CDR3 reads TGTGCCAGCAGTCCAACAGGGTTACCCACCGGGGAGCTGTTTTTT. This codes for CASSPTGLPTGELFF.

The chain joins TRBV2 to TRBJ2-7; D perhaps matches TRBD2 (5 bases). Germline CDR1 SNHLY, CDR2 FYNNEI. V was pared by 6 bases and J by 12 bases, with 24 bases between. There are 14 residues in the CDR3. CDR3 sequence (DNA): TGTGCCAGCAGCCAAGAACCCGACCGAGAGGGCCCGTACTTC. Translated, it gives CASSQEPDREGPYF.

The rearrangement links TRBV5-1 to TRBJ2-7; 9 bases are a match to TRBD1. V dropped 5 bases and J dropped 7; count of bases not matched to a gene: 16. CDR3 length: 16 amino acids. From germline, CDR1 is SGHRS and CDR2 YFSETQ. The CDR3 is CASRVSSGTGSVEQYF. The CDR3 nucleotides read TGCGCCAGCAGGGTTTCGTCCGGGACAGGGTCAGTTGAGCAGTACTTC.

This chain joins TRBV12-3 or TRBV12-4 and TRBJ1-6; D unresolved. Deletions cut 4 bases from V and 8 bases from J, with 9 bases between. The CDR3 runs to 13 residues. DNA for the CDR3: TGTGCCAGCAGTTCCGCAGGCTATTCACCCCTCCACTTT. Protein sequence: CASSSAGYSPLHF.

The CDR3 DNA is TGTGCCAGCAGCGTCGGGACTAGCGAAGGGCAGTACTTC. This gives the protein CASSVGTSEGQYF. The rearrangement joins TRBV7-9 to TRBJ2-7; 10 bases match TRBD2. Germline V lookup: CDR1 SEHNR, CDR2 FQNEAQ (reference sequence). J lost 9 bases, V lost 5 bases, and 7 bases had no gene match. The CDR3 is 13 residues long.

For the CDR3, the DNA is TGTGCCAGCACCGGGACAGGGAACACTGAAGCTTTCTTT. Translated, it gives CASTGTGNTEAFF. J is TRBJ1-1 and V is TRBV2; 8 bases are a match to TRBD1. CDR1 is SNHLY and CDR2 is FYNNEI in the germline V gene. CDR3 size: 13 residues. V dropped 7 bases and J dropped 1; count of bases not matched to a gene: 2.

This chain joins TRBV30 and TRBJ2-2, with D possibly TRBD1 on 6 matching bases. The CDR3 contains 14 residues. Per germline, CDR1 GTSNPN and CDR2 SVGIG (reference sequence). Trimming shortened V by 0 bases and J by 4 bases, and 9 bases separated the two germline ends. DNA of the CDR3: TGTGCCTGGAGTGTACAGGGAAGCACCGGGGAGCTGTTTTTT. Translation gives CAWSVQGSTGELFF.

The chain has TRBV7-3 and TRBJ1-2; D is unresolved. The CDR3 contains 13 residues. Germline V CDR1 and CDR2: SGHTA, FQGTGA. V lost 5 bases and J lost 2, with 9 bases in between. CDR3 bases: TGTGCCAGCAGCCGAAACGGGAACTATGGCTACACCTTC. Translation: CASSRNGNYGYTF.

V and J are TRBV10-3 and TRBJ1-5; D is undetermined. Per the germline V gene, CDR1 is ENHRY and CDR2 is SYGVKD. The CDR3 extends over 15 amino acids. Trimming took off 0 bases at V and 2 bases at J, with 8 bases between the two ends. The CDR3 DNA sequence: TGTGCCATCAGTGAGTCAAATCGGGGCAATCAGCCCCAGCATTTT. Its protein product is CAISESNRGNQPQHF.

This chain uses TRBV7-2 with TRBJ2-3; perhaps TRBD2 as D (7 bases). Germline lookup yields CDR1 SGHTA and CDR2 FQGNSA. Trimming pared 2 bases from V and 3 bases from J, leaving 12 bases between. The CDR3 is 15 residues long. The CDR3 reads CASSLIGGATDTQYF. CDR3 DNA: TGTGCCAGCAGCTTAATTGGGGGGGCGACAGATACGCAGTATTTT.

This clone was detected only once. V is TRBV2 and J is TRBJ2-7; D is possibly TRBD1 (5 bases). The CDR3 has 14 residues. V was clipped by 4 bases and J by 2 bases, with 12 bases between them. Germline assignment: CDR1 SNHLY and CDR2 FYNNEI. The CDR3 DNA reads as TGTGCCAGCAGTGCGTCGAGCAGGGCCTACGAGCAGTACTTC. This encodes CASSASSRAYEQYF.

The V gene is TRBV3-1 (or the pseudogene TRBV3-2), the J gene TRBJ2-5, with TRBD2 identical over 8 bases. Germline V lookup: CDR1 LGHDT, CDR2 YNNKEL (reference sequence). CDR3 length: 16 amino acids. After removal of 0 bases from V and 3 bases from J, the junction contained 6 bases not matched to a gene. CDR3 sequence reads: CASSQDWRGAEETQYF. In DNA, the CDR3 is TGTGCCAGCAGCCAAGACTGGCGGGGGGCTGAAGAGACCCAGTACTTC.

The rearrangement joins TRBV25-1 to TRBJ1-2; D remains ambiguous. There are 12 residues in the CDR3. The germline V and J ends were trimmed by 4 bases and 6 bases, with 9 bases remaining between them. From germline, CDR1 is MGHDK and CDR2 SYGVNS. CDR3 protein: CASSGKRHGYTF. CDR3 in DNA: TGTGCCAGCAGTGGGAAGCGGCATGGCTACACCTTC.

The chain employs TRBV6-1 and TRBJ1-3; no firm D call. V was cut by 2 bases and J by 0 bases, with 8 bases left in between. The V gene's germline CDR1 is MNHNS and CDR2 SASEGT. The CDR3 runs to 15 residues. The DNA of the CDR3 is TGTGCCAGCAGTGAAAGCATCTACTCTGGAAACACCATATATTTT. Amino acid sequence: CASSESIYSGNTIYF.